A selection of T cell receptor beta chains follows, all from one sample in a study of cytomegalovirus exposure and HLA in healthy donors. This table comes from immunoSEQ multiplex PCR, and its TCRdb copy is limited to in-frame clones, with some not included. The sample contains fewer than 250,000 clones, approximately 78% of which appear only once. Input material: PBMCs. The receptors shown here come from a young man in good health and CMV-seronegative. The CDR3 runs from the conserved cysteine through the conserved F or W. The D gene is left open where the match is weak. Some rows have no size entry. The others give once, few or many, or a class for an expanded clone.

d_call: -; v_call: TRBV5-6; j_call: TRBJ2-5; clone_size: -; cdr3_nt: TGTGCCAGCAGCTCAGAGAAGTCTTCCGGGTGGGAGACCCAGTACTTC; cdr3_aa: CASSSEKSSGWETQYF
d_call: -; v_call: TRBV20-1; j_call: TRBJ1-2; clone_size: few; cdr3_nt: TGCAGTGCTAGCAAGGGGCATGGCTACACCTTC; cdr3_aa: CSASKGHGYTF
d_call: TRBD2; v_call: TRBV6-1; j_call: TRBJ2-1; clone_size: -; cdr3_nt: TGTGCCAGCAACCAACTAGCGGGGGGGTCCAATGAGCAGTTCTTC; cdr3_aa: CASNQLAGGSNEQFF
d_call: -; v_call: TRBV6-1; j_call: TRBJ1-3; clone_size: -; cdr3_nt: TGTGCCAGCGGCACTGACGGGGGAAACACCATATATTTT; cdr3_aa: CASGTDGGNTIYF
d_call: -; v_call: TRBV28; j_call: TRBJ2-3; clone_size: few; cdr3_nt: TGTGCCACCTCGCCGCCAGGGTTGGATACGCAGTATTTT; cdr3_aa: CATSPPGLDTQYF
d_call: -; v_call: TRBV10-1; j_call: TRBJ2-1; clone_size: -; cdr3_nt: TGCGCCAGCAGTGGTACGTCTGGGACAACCTACAATGAGCAGTTCTTC; cdr3_aa: CASSGTSGTTYNEQFF
d_call: -; v_call: TRBV4-1; j_call: TRBJ1-2; clone_size: -; cdr3_nt: TGCGCCAGCAGCCAAGACACCGGACAGTTCTATGGCTACACCTTC; cdr3_aa: CASSQDTGQFYGYTF
d_call: -; v_call: TRBV25-1; j_call: TRBJ2-1; clone_size: -; cdr3_nt: TGTGCCAGCAGACTGGGGCCCGGGGAGCAGTTCTTC; cdr3_aa: CASRLGPGEQFF
d_call: -; v_call: TRBV4-2; j_call: TRBJ2-3; clone_size: -; cdr3_nt: TGTGCCAGCAGCCGGGGGGAGAGCACAGATACGCAGTATTTT; cdr3_aa: CASSRGESTDTQYF
d_call: TRBD1; v_call: TRBV19; j_call: TRBJ2-7; clone_size: -; cdr3_nt: TGTGCCACCGGACAGGGGATCGAGCAGTACTTC; cdr3_aa: CATGQGIEQYF
d_call: -; v_call: TRBV11-3; j_call: TRBJ2-5; clone_size: -; cdr3_nt: TGTGCCAGCAGCCCTGGGGGGGCCTTGTACCAAGAGACCCAGTACTTC; cdr3_aa: CASSPGGALYQETQYF
d_call: -; v_call: TRBV5-6; j_call: TRBJ2-3; clone_size: -; cdr3_nt: TGTGCCAGCAGCTTGCAACAGGGAATTCGTACAGATACGCAGTATTTT; cdr3_aa: CASSLQQGIRTDTQYF
d_call: -; v_call: TRBV10-3; j_call: TRBJ1-6; clone_size: once; cdr3_nt: TGTGCCATCAGTGAGTCCTCAGGGAATTCACCCCTCCACTTT; cdr3_aa: CAISESSGNSPLHF
d_call: -; v_call: TRBV4-1; j_call: TRBJ2-7; clone_size: few; cdr3_nt: TGCGCCAGCAGCCAAGGTGCCAGGGGGGCGAGAGGGGGGCAGTACTTC; cdr3_aa: CASSQGARGARGGQYF
d_call: -; v_call: TRBV2; j_call: TRBJ2-1; clone_size: -; cdr3_nt: TGTGCCAGCAGTGAAGGCGGAGGGGACGCCTACAATGAGCAGTTCTTC; cdr3_aa: CASSEGGGDAYNEQFF
d_call: TRBD2; v_call: TRBV7-2; j_call: TRBJ2-2; clone_size: -; cdr3_nt: TGTGCCAGCAGCCGGGGGGGCCGTGACACCGGGGAGCTGTTTTTT; cdr3_aa: CASSRGGRDTGELFF
d_call: -; v_call: TRBV12-2; j_call: TRBJ2-3; clone_size: -; cdr3_nt: TGTGCAAGTCGCTTAGTCGGGTATTTT; cdr3_aa: CASRLVGYF
d_call: -; v_call: TRBV6-6; j_call: TRBJ2-7; clone_size: -; cdr3_nt: TGTGCCAGCAGGCGAGACAGCTACGAGCAGTACTTC; cdr3_aa: CASRRDSYEQYF
d_call: TRBD1; v_call: TRBV11-2; j_call: TRBJ1-1; clone_size: -; cdr3_nt: TGTGCCAGCAGTAATCCCCAGGGGGAGATGAACACTGAAGCTTTCTTT; cdr3_aa: CASSNPQGEMNTEAFF
d_call: -; v_call: TRBV6-1; j_call: TRBJ2-1; clone_size: -; cdr3_nt: TGTGCCAGCAGTAGGCTATTGGGGGGTGAGCAGTTCTTC; cdr3_aa: CASSRLLGGEQFF